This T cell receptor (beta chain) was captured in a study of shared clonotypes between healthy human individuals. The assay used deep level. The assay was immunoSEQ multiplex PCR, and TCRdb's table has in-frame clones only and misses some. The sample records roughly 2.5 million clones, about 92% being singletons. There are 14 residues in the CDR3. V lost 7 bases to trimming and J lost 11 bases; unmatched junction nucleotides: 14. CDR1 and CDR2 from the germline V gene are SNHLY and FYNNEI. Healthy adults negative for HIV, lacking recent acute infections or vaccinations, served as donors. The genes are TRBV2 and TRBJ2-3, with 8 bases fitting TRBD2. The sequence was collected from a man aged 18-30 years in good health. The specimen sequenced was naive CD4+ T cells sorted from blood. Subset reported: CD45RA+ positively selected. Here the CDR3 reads CASTTGGGWQGQYF. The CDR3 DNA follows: TGTGCCAGCACCACGGGGGGGGGCTGGCAAGGGCAGTATTTT.